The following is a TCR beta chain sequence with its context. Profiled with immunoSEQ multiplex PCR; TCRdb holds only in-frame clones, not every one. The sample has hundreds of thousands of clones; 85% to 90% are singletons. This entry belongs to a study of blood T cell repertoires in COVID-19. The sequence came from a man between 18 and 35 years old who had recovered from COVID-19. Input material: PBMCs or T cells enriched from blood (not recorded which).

The CDR3 bases are TGTGCCAGCAGTCTTGAACAGGGGGCAGGTGAGCAGTTCTTC. Amino acids: CASSLEQGAGEQFF. V and J are TRBV6-4 and TRBJ2-1; 9 bases match TRBD1. Trimming cost V 5 bases and J 9 bases; bases outside gene matches: 8. CDR1 and CDR2 from the germline V gene are MRHNA and SNTAGT. This CDR3 comprises 14 residues.